This passage covers 19 T cell receptor beta chains from one sample sequenced in a study of response to subunit inactivated influenza vaccine. MiXCR, run by TCRdb on the RT-PCR reads, gives a single entry per CDR3 protein. The sample contains about 570,000 distinct CDR3 sequences, 11% of which appear only once. The sample also formed part of further work on T cells expressing NK-cell markers. From that second work: Template switching by 5'RACE with UMIs generated the TCR beta cDNA.

The sequencing here drew on PBMCs from blood, taken on the day of vaccination. These receptors came from a man aged 50 or older who received an inactivated influenza vaccine.

V is TRBV4-2 and J is TRBJ2-1, with 8 bases identical to TRBD1. Per the germline V gene, CDR1 is LGHNA and CDR2 is YNFKEQ. The ends lost 4 bases at V and 12 bases at J; junction bases unmatched: 2. The CDR3 contains 11 residues. The CDR3: CASSPGQAQFF. The CDR3 region has the DNA TGTGCCAGCAGCCCGGGACAGGCGCAGTTCTTC.

The chain couples TRBV20-1 to TRBJ1-2; 8 nucleotides agree with TRBD1. CDR3 length equals 16 residues. V was pared by 1 base and J by 3 bases, with 10 bases of the junction left unmatched. Germline CDR1 reads DFQATT; CDR2 reads SNEGSKA (reference sequence). CDR3 region: CSARVPGQGIYYGYTF. In nucleotides, the CDR3 is TGCAGTGCTAGAGTTCCCGGACAGGGAATCTACTATGGCTACACCTTC.

This chain connects TRBV5-1 to TRBJ1-3; D is undetermined. Germline values: CDR1 SGHRS, CDR2 YFSETQ. The CDR3 runs 14 residues. Deletions cut 2 bases from V and 3 bases from J, with 9 bases between. CDR3 sequence (DNA): TGCGCCAGCAGCTTTGGAGGTTATGGAAACACCATATATTTT. Translating gives CASSFGGYGNTIYF.

This clonotype appeared a few times. CDR3 bases: TGCGCCAGCAGTCCCGGGACTAGATACTACGAGCAGTACTTC. This sequence encodes CASSPGTRYYEQYF. The V and J genes are TRBV5-1 and TRBJ2-7; 8 bases match TRBD2. Germline-derived CDR1 and CDR2 are SGHRS and YFSETQ. The CDR3 runs to 14 residues. V was clipped by 5 bases and J by 3 bases; unmatched bases: 7.

This clonotype was seen at least ten times. This chain connects TRBV10-2 to TRBJ2-4; D possibly corresponds to TRBD2 (5 bases). This CDR3 contains 16 residues. Trimming cost V 2 bases and J 0 bases, with 11 bases left between them. CDR1 and CDR2 from the germline V gene are WSHSY and SAAADI. CDR3 residues: CASSEGEGLAKNIQYF. The CDR3 DNA sequence: TGCGCCAGCAGTGAGGGGGAAGGACTAGCCAAAAACATTCAGTACTTC.

This clonotype was seen only a few times. The CDR3 DNA sequence: TGCGCCAGCAGCTTGGGAGGGGGCCTGTATGAGCAGTTCTTC. Amino acids: CASSLGGGLYEQFF. The chain has TRBV5-1 and TRBJ2-1; TRBD1 matches at 7 bases. The CDR3 totals 14 residues. CDR1 SGHRS and CDR2 YFSETQ come from the germline V gene. V lost 0 bases and J lost 8; bases outside the gene matches: 5.

The gene calls are TRBV4-3 and TRBJ2-7, with D perhaps given as TRBD1 or TRBD2 (6 bases each). There are 15 residues in the CDR3. The germline CDR1 and CDR2 sequences are LGHNA and YSLEER. Trimming shortened V by 1 base and J by 5 bases, and 15 bases separated the two germline ends. CDR3 in DNA: TGCGCCAGCAGCCAAGTCCCCCCGGGGGCGAACGAGCAGTACTTC. Translating it yields CASSQVPPGANEQYF.

The chain has TRBV10-1 and TRBJ2-1; D uncertain. V was shortened by 2 bases and J by 0 bases, with 14 bases between the two germline ends. The CDR3 length is 17 residues. Germline V gives CDR1 WNHNN, CDR2 SYGVQD (reference sequence). The DNA for the CDR3 is TGCGCCAGCAGTGAGGACAAGTGGGTGAGCTCCTACAATGAGCAGTTCTTC. Encoded protein: CASSEDKWVSSYNEQFF.

This clonotype occurred many times. The chain recombines TRBV12-3 or TRBV12-4 with TRBJ2-7; D is perhaps TRBD1 or TRBD2 (5 bases each). The CDR3 consists of 14 residues. The V gene lost 5 bases and the J gene lost 0 bases, with 11 bases spanning the gap. The chain's CDR3 is CASSPSGSSYEQYF. CDR3 nucleotides: TGTGCCAGCAGTCCTTCAGGGAGCTCCTACGAGCAGTACTTC.

This clonotype was picked up a small number of times. The V call is TRBV5-1, the J call TRBJ2-1; TRBD2 matches 7 bases. CDR1 is SGHRS, CDR2 YFSETQ, per germline. With V trimmed by 6 bases and J by 0 bases, 3 bases remained unmatched. The CDR3 runs to 14 residues. The CDR3, as DNA: TGCGCCAGCACGCGGGAGAGCTCCTACAATGAGCAGTTCTTC. The encoded protein is CASTRESSYNEQFF.

There are a few counts of this clonotype. The chain has TRBV5-1 and TRBJ2-3, with TRBD1 as a possible D gene (6 bases). The CDR3 extends over 16 amino acids. Trimming pared 6 bases from V and 3 bases from J, leaving 20 bases between. Germline V lookup: CDR1 SGHRS, CDR2 YFSETQ. This chain's CDR3 is CASNHPTGSGTDTQYF. The CDR3 coding sequence is TGCGCCAGCAACCACCCAACAGGGAGTGGTACAGATACGCAGTATTTT.

This clonotype came up a few times. The chain couples TRBV28 to TRBJ2-1, with a possible D match to TRBD1 (5 bases). Trimming removed 5 bases at V and 7 bases at J, with 15 bases between. This CDR3 comprises 14 residues. Germline CDR1 is MDHEN and CDR2 is SYDVKM. The CDR3 region has the DNA TGTGCCAGCAGTCCCCCAGCAGGGTTGAATGAGCAGTTCTTC. Translating gives CASSPPAGLNEQFF.

DNA for the CDR3: TGCAGTGCTAGAATGCTAGCAGAGATCGCAGATACGCAGTATTTT. Amino acid sequence: CSARMLAEIADTQYF. V usage is TRBV20-1 and J usage is TRBJ2-3, with D perhaps TRBD2 (5 bases). V dropped 2 bases and J dropped 4 bases, with 16 bases sitting between them. The CDR3 spans 15 residues. Per germline, CDR1 DFQATT and CDR2 SNEGSKA (reference sequence).

This clonotype was detected a few times. V and J are TRBV5-1 and TRBJ2-2; D is ambiguous. Deletions cut 0 bases from V and 5 bases from J, with 11 bases between. This CDR3 is built from 15 residues. The V gene's germline CDR1 is SGHRS and CDR2 YFSETQ. Here the CDR3 reads CASSLGQWETGELFF. CDR3 in DNA: TGCGCCAGCAGCTTGGGGCAGTGGGAAACCGGGGAGCTGTTTTTT.

In this sample, this clonotype turned up many times. The chain combines TRBV6-2 or TRBV6-3 with TRBJ2-3; a possible D gene is TRBD1 (5 bases). The CDR3 sequence is 14 residues long. V was trimmed by 0 bases and J by 9 bases, leaving 13 bases between them. CDR1 and CDR2 from the germline V gene are MNHEY and SVGEGT. This CDR3 is CASSYSDTGRTQYF. The CDR3, as DNA: TGTGCCAGCAGTTACTCGGACACCGGCCGCACGCAGTATTTT.

This clonotype appeared a few times. The genes are TRBV5-1 and TRBJ2-5; D not certain. CDR1 is SGHRS and CDR2 is YFSETQ in the germline V gene. The V end was cut by 4 bases, the J end by 4 bases, with 11 bases between. The CDR3 totals 13 residues. The CDR3 nucleotides are TGCGCCAGCAGCCCCTACCTAGGAGAGACCCAGTACTTC. Amino acids: CASSPYLGETQYF.

This clonotype was seen ten or more times. The chain couples TRBV5-1 to TRBJ2-3, with 9 bases identical to TRBD2. Germline lookup yields CDR1 SGHRS and CDR2 YFSETQ. This CDR3 region has 17 residues. Unmatched junction bases numbered 9, after V lost 0 bases and J lost 4 bases. CDR3 bases: TGCGCCAGCAGCTTGGCCGCCGGCGGGGGGGCCGCAGATACGCAGTATTTT. Protein sequence: CASSLAAGGGAADTQYF.

This clonotype was counted only a few times. The V and J genes are TRBV5-1 and TRBJ2-3; D unresolved. The germline V and J ends were trimmed by 1 base and 4 bases, with 7 bases remaining between them. Germline loops: CDR1 SGHRS, CDR2 YFSETQ. The CDR3 is 13 amino acids. In DNA form, the CDR3 reads TGCGCCAGCAGCTTGAATGGAGCAGATACGCAGTATTTT. This translates into CASSLNGADTQYF.

This clonotype was seen many times. The chain is built from TRBV7-2 and TRBJ2-1; D gene unclear. The CDR3 loop spans 13 amino acids. V lost 5 bases to trimming and J lost 2 bases, with 7 bases between them. Germline-derived CDR1 and CDR2 are SGHTA and FQGNSA. The CDR3 region has the DNA TGTGCCAGCAGCCCTACGACCTACAATGAGCAGTTCTTC. As protein: CASSPTTYNEQFF. The full variable domain, rest sourced from reference TRBV7-2 and TRBJ2-1, is GAGVSQSPSNKVTEKGKDVELRCDPISGHTALYWYRQSLGQGLEFLIYFQGNSAPDKSGLPSDRFSAERTGGSVSTLTIQRTQQEDSAVYLCASSPTTYNEQFFGPGTRLTVL.